This T cell receptor (beta chain) appears in the sequencing data of a study of identical twins. Broader study findings: Clonotypes of the beta chain that were abundant in cord blood carried fewer insertions (memory repertoires showed none). Sequences that were beta out-of-frame showed weaker excess twin sharing.

A universal primer site was added by template switching, and unique molecular identifiers were carried by the cDNA. Each CDR3 protein is one row after TCRdb ran MiXCR on the 5' RACE reads. The sample yields some 460,000 distinct CDR3 sequences, over 12% seen once. This clonotype was counted at least ten times. What it binds is unknown. Germline CDR1 and CDR2: MDHEN and SYDVKM. V trimming: 5 bases; J trimming: 1 base; junction bases outside the gene matches: 6. This CDR3 is 15 amino acids long. This same sample was also taken into another study, of yellow fever vaccine responses in identical twins. That investigation notes: Reportedly, twins' vaccine T cell responses looked partly convergent and partly personalized.

The source is a woman in her late teens or twenties in good health. The rearrangement uses TRBV28 and TRBJ2-3, with TRBD2 matching 7 bases. Material for sequencing was CD4+ T cells sorted from blood. CDR3 loop: CASSPGGGGTDTQYF. CDR3 DNA: TGTGCCAGCAGTCCGGGTGGGGGGGGCACAGATACGCAGTATTTT. The full variable domain, completed using reference TRBV28 and TRBJ2-3, is DVKVTQSSRYLVKRTGEKVFLECVQDMDHENMFWYRQDPGLGLRLIYFSYDVKMKEKGDIPEGYSVSREKKERFSLILESASTNQTSMYLCASSPGGGGTDTQYFGPGTRLTVL.